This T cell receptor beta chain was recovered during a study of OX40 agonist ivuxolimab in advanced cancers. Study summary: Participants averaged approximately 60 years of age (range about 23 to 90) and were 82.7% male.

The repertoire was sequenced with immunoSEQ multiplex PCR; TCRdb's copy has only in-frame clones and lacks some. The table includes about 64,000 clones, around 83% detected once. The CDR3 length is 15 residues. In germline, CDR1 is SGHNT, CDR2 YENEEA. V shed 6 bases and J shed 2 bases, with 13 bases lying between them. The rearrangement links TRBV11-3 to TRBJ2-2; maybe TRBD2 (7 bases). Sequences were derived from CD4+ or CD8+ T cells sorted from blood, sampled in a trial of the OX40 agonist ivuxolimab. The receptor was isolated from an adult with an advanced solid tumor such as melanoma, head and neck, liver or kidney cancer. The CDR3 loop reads CASRPGGGNTGELFF. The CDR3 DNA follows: TGTGCCAGCAGACCGGGGGGCGGAAACACCGGGGAGCTGTTTTTT.